This TCR beta chain originates from a study of blood T cell repertoires in COVID-19. Looking at the study overall: Researchers got acute and convalescent COVID-19 samples from the United States, Italy and Spain. T cells, B-cell-depleted T cells, or PBMCs provided the cDNA or gDNA that served as material.

CDR3 length: 16 amino acids. Germline lookup yields CDR1 SNHLY and CDR2 FYNNEI. The V segment lost 5 bases and the J segment 7 bases; nucleotides outside the gene matches: 8. The Seattle site enrolled patients during active infection and followed them longitudinally. The protocol was immunoSEQ multiplex PCR, while the TCRdb copy is restricted to in-frame clones and leaves out a portion. This sample has around 340,000 clones, with about nine tenths found just once. The source is a woman in her sixties with COVID-19, enrolled during active disease. The sample taken for sequencing was peripheral blood. V is TRBV2 and J is TRBJ1-6; 10 bases agree with TRBD1. The CDR3 bases are TGTGCCAGCAGTCGTCTCCGGGACAGGGGCAATTCACCCCTCCACTTT. This encodes CASSRLRDRGNSPLHF.